Below are 6 T cell receptor beta chains sequenced from a single sample in a study of OX40 agonist ivuxolimab in advanced cancers. Generated by immunoSEQ multiplex PCR, the TCRdb table keeps only in-frame clones and is missing some. The data hold more than 60,000 clones, with around 90% observed a single time. The source material was CD4+ or CD8+ T cells sorted from blood, sampled in a trial of the OX40 agonist ivuxolimab. The receptors derive from an adult with an advanced solid tumor such as melanoma, head and neck, liver or kidney cancer.

CDR3 protein: CASTPPGLDPYEQYF. As DNA, the CDR3 is TGTGCCAGCACCCCCCCGGGACTAGACCCCTACGAGCAGTACTTC. V gene TRBV2 combines with J gene TRBJ2-7; 8 bases map to TRBD2. CDR1 is SNHLY and CDR2 is FYNNEI in the germline V gene. The CDR3 totals 15 residues. Germline trimming cut 7 bases from V and 2 bases from J; bases unmatched to any gene: 10.

CDR3 region: CASSLVRAYGYTF. The DNA of the CDR3 is TGTGCCAGCAGCTTAGTCCGGGCCTATGGCTACACCTTC. V gene TRBV11-3 combines with J gene TRBJ1-2; D is unresolved. The V end was cut by 1 base, the J end by 4 bases, with 7 bases between. The CDR3 has 13 amino acids. Germline CDR1 and CDR2: SGHNT and YENEEA.

The chain has TRBV5-6 and TRBJ1-2; weak D call: TRBD1 (6 bases). The CDR3 consists of 15 residues. Trimming stripped 0 bases from V and 4 bases from J, with 13 bases between. Per germline, CDR1 SGHDT and CDR2 YYEEEE. In nucleotides, the CDR3 is TGTGCCAGCAGCTTGGCGGACAGACCTGGCTATGGCTACACCTTC. This gives the protein CASSLADRPGYGYTF. The complete variable domain, with remaining parts taken from reference TRBV5-6 and TRBJ1-2, reads DAGVTQSPTHLIKTRGQQVTLRCSPKSGHDTVSWYQQALGQGPQFIFQYYEEEERQRGNFPDRFSGHQFPNYSSELNVNALLLGDSALYLCASSLADRPGYGYTFGSGTRLTVV.

This clone came up once. This chain uses TRBV5-1 with TRBJ2-7, with 9 bases matching TRBD2. The CDR3 has 15 amino acids. The V segment lost 1 base and the J segment 0 bases; nucleotides outside the gene matches: 2. Looked up from germline, CDR1 is SGHRS and CDR2 is YFSETQ. The CDR3 region is CASSLTSGFSYEQYF. CDR3 nucleotides: TGCGCCAGCAGCTTGACTAGCGGGTTCTCCTACGAGCAGTACTTC.

This chain links TRBV19 with TRBJ1-1, with D possibly being TRBD1 (5 bases). The germline gives CDR1 LNHDA, CDR2 SQIVND (reference sequence). V was cut by 6 bases and J by 5 bases, with 13 bases left in between. CDR3 length: 13 residues. The CDR3 nucleotides read TGTGCCAGTAGCACGACAGTTGGGACTGAAGCTTTCTTT. Its protein product is CASSTTVGTEAFF. Variable domain in full (rest from reference TRBV19 and TRBJ1-1): DGGITQSPKYLFRKEGQNVTLSCEQNLNHDAMYWYRQDPGQGLRLIYYSQIVNDFQKGDIAEGYSVSREKKESFPLTVTSAQKNPTAFYLCASSTTVGTEAFFGQGTRLTVV.

This chain uses TRBV7-2 with TRBJ1-3; D uncertain. This CDR3 is built from 15 residues. CDR1 is SGHTA and CDR2 is FQGNSA in the germline V gene. The V and J ends lost 3 bases and 3 bases respectively, with 12 bases between them. The CDR3 bases are TGTGCCAGCAGCTTGTTTTCGACGGGTGGAAACACCATATATTTT. As protein: CASSLFSTGGNTIYF.